This is a list of T cell receptor beta chains from one sample in a study of PD-L1 blockade in urothelial cancer. Produced via immunoSEQ multiplex PCR; TCRdb's table is partial and in-frame only. Among 50,000 to 65,000 clones listed, 84% were seen once. The sequencing here drew on PBMCs, taken around atezolizumab (anti-PD-L1) treatment. These receptors were taken from a man aged 40-50 years with urothelial cancer. The CDR3 runs from the conserved cysteine through the conserved F or W. The order of the fields is V gene, J gene, CDR3 length, D gene, clone size, CDR3 protein, CDR3 DNA. The D gene is left open where the match is weak. Size values are once, few and many counts, or a class for expanded clones, and some rows have none.

v_gene: TRBV7-2
j_gene: TRBJ2-5
len: 14
d_gene: -
abundance: -
CDR3aa: CASGPQLYQETQYF
CDR3nt: TGTGCCAGCGGCCCACAGTTATACCAAGAGACCCAGTACTTC

v_gene: TRBV6-5
j_gene: TRBJ2-1
len: 12
d_gene: -
abundance: -
CDR3aa: CASSHGDNEQFF
CDR3nt: TGTGCCAGCAGTCACGGAGATAATGAGCAGTTCTTC

v_gene: TRBV27
j_gene: TRBJ2-3
len: 20
d_gene: TRBD2
abundance: -
CDR3aa: CASSLRPSGRLGGGTDTQYF
CDR3nt: TGTGCCAGCAGTTTACGTCCTAGCGGGAGACTGGGGGGCGGCACAGATACGCAGTATTTT

v_gene: TRBV4-1
j_gene: TRBJ2-7
len: 16
d_gene: -
abundance: few
CDR3aa: CASSPTPAGRSYEQYF
CDR3nt: TGCGCCAGCAGCCCGACCCCGGCGGGACGTTCCTACGAGCAGTACTTC

v_gene: TRBV6-1
j_gene: TRBJ1-2
len: 14
d_gene: TRBD1
abundance: -
CDR3aa: CASSRTGWFDGYTF
CDR3nt: TGTGCCAGCAGCAGGACAGGGTGGTTTGACGGCTACACCTTC

v_gene: TRBV7-2
j_gene: TRBJ2-1
len: 17
d_gene: TRBD2
abundance: -
CDR3aa: CASSLNTGLAGVNEQFF
CDR3nt: TGTGCCAGCAGTTTGAATACTGGACTAGCGGGAGTCAATGAGCAGTTCTTC

v_gene: TRBV5-1
j_gene: TRBJ2-1
len: 19
d_gene: TRBD2
abundance: -
CDR3aa: CASSLGTSGRADSYNEQFF
CDR3nt: TGCGCCAGCAGCTTGGGCACTAGCGGGAGAGCAGACTCCTACAATGAGCAGTTCTTC

v_gene: TRBV5-4
j_gene: TRBJ1-1
len: 16
d_gene: -
abundance: once
CDR3aa: CASSLSGGPLNTEAFF
CDR3nt: TGTGCCAGCAGCTTGAGCGGGGGGCCCCTGAACACTGAAGCTTTCTTT

v_gene: TRBV7-2
j_gene: TRBJ2-7
len: 15
d_gene: TRBD1
abundance: once
CDR3aa: CASSLTGTGSVGVYF
CDR3nt: TGTGCCAGCAGCTTAACTGGGACAGGCAGTGTAGGGGTGTACTTC

v_gene: TRBV5-1
j_gene: TRBJ1-4
len: 15
d_gene: -
abundance: -
CDR3aa: CASSLEGGPNEKLFF
CDR3nt: TGCGCCAGCAGCTTGGAGGGGGGGCCTAATGAAAAACTGTTTTTT

v_gene: TRBV19
j_gene: TRBJ2-4
len: 15
d_gene: -
abundance: -
CDR3aa: CASSSPQGRQNIQYF
CDR3nt: TGTGCCAGTAGTAGCCCACAGGGGAGGCAAAACATTCAGTACTTC

v_gene: TRBV5-4
j_gene: TRBJ1-1
len: 15
d_gene: -
abundance: -
CDR3aa: CASSLGPTGTRKSFF
CDR3nt: TGTGCCAGCAGCTTGGGCCCCACAGGGACCCGCAAGAGTTTCTTT

v_gene: TRBV27
j_gene: TRBJ2-7
len: 15
d_gene: TRBD2
abundance: -
CDR3aa: CASTPNSGGPYEQYF
CDR3nt: TGTGCCAGCACCCCAAATAGCGGGGGCCCCTACGAGCAGTACTTC

v_gene: TRBV19
j_gene: TRBJ2-7
len: 16
d_gene: -
abundance: once
CDR3aa: CASSIDLSTPLLEQYF
CDR3nt: TGTGCCAGTAGTATAGATCTGAGTACCCCTTTGCTCGAGCAGTACTTC

v_gene: TRBV19
j_gene: TRBJ2-1
len: 15
d_gene: TRBD1
abundance: once
CDR3aa: CASSSRDREANEQFF
CDR3nt: TGTGCCAGTAGTAGCCGGGACAGGGAGGCCAATGAGCAGTTCTTC

v_gene: TRBV7-8
j_gene: TRBJ2-7
len: 12
d_gene: -
abundance: -
CDR3aa: CASSLTRYEQYF
CDR3nt: TGTGCCAGCAGCCTCACACGCTACGAGCAGTACTTC

v_gene: TRBV11-2
j_gene: TRBJ1-2
len: 13
d_gene: TRBD1
abundance: few
CDR3aa: CASSSRQGYGYTF
CDR3nt: TGTGCCAGCAGCTCTAGACAGGGCTATGGCTACACCTTC

v_gene: TRBV19
j_gene: TRBJ1-2
len: 12
d_gene: TRBD1
abundance: few
CDR3aa: CATTGAPYGYTF
CDR3nt: TGTGCCACGACAGGGGCCCCTTATGGCTACACCTTC

v_gene: TRBV29-1
j_gene: TRBJ2-7
len: 12
d_gene: -
abundance: -
CDR3aa: CSVAQGPYEQYF
CDR3nt: TGCAGCGTTGCACAGGGCCCTTACGAGCAGTACTTC

v_gene: TRBV7-9
j_gene: TRBJ2-7
len: 17
d_gene: TRBD2
abundance: few
CDR3aa: CASSSSRLAGAPYEQYF
CDR3nt: TGTGCCAGCAGCTCGTCAAGACTAGCGGGAGCTCCCTACGAGCAGTACTTC

v_gene: TRBV18
j_gene: TRBJ2-7
len: 16
d_gene: TRBD2
abundance: -
CDR3aa: CASSSRTSGTTYEQYF
CDR3nt: TGTGCCAGCTCATCCAGGACTAGCGGGACTACCTACGAGCAGTACTTC

v_gene: TRBV18
j_gene: TRBJ2-7
len: 15
d_gene: -
abundance: once
CDR3aa: CASSPASGPIIEQYF
CDR3nt: TGTGCCAGCTCACCGGCAAGCGGCCCCATCATCGAGCAGTACTTC

v_gene: TRBV5-1
j_gene: TRBJ2-7
len: 13
d_gene: -
abundance: few
CDR3aa: CASSLGIGYEQYF
CDR3nt: TGCGCCAGCAGCTTGGGTATCGGGTACGAGCAGTACTTC

v_gene: TRBV7-3
j_gene: TRBJ2-1
len: 20
d_gene: TRBD2
abundance: -
CDR3aa: CASSLGLGLAGPGGYNEQFF
CDR3nt: TGTGCCAGCAGCTTGGGGTTGGGACTAGCGGGCCCGGGAGGGTACAATGAGCAGTTCTTC

v_gene: TRBV28
j_gene: TRBJ1-5
len: 15
d_gene: -
abundance: -
CDR3aa: CASTQSSQGPRPQHF
CDR3nt: TGTGCCAGCACCCAGTCCTCACAGGGCCCGAGGCCCCAGCATTTT

v_gene: TRBV6-1
j_gene: TRBJ2-6
len: 13
d_gene: -
abundance: -
CDR3aa: CASQISGANVLTF
CDR3nt: TGTGCCAGTCAGATATCTGGGGCCAACGTCCTGACTTTC

v_gene: TRBV7-2
j_gene: TRBJ2-1
len: 13
d_gene: TRBD1
abundance: -
CDR3aa: CASSSDRGGEQFF
CDR3nt: TGTGCCAGCAGTTCCGACAGGGGAGGTGAGCAGTTCTTC

v_gene: TRBV5-8
j_gene: TRBJ2-3
len: 14
d_gene: TRBD2
abundance: -
CDR3aa: CASALAGGTDTQYF
CDR3nt: TGTGCCAGCGCTCTAGCGGGAGGTACAGATACGCAGTATTTT

v_gene: TRBV19
j_gene: TRBJ1-5
len: 17
d_gene: -
abundance: -
CDR3aa: CASSIGRDIFSNQPQHF
CDR3nt: TGTGCCAGTAGTATAGGCCGGGACATTTTTAGCAATCAGCCCCAGCATTTT

v_gene: TRBV7-9
j_gene: TRBJ2-7
len: 14
d_gene: -
abundance: -
CDR3aa: CASSPGLNAYEQYF
CDR3nt: TGTGCCAGCAGCCCGGGACTGAACGCCTACGAGCAGTACTTC

v_gene: TRBV6-5
j_gene: TRBJ2-1
len: 15
d_gene: TRBD2
abundance: -
CDR3aa: CASSQGLAGYNEQFF
CDR3nt: TGTGCCAGCAGCCAAGGACTAGCGGGTTACAATGAGCAGTTCTTC

v_gene: TRBV6-5
j_gene: TRBJ2-7
len: 14
d_gene: TRBD1
abundance: -
CDR3aa: CASSRDRVPGEQYF
CDR3nt: TGTGCCAGCAGTCGGGACAGGGTTCCGGGGGAGCAGTACTTC